The 10 T cell receptor beta chains given below trace back to one sample, sequenced in a study of T cell responses to AZD1222 COVID-19 vaccine. The assay was immunoSEQ multiplex PCR, and TCRdb's table has in-frame clones only and misses some. The repertoire holds about 160,000 clones, with 94% as singletons. Sequenced material: peripheral blood, taken on day 0 of AZD1222 vaccination. The receptors were sampled from an adult in good health.

This sequence joins TRBV9 and TRBJ2-3; D is possibly TRBD1 or TRBD2 (7 bases each). Germline V gene lookup returns CDR1 SGDLS and CDR2 YYNGEE. The CDR3 has 17 residues. Trimming removed 3 bases from V and 2 bases from J, with 19 bases in between. The chain's CDR3 is CASSEGRGLAVTDTQYF. As DNA, the CDR3 is TGTGCCAGCAGCGAGGGTAGGGGGCTAGCGGTCACAGATACGCAGTATTTT.

The gene calls are TRBV19 and TRBJ1-5; D might be TRBD1 (5 bases). CDR1 and CDR2 from the germline V gene are LNHDA and SQIVND (reference sequence). The CDR3 is made up of 14 amino acids. Trimming took off 5 bases at V and 3 bases at J, with 11 bases between the two ends. This CDR3 reads CASSRRQYNQPQHF. CDR3 nucleotide sequence: TGTGCCAGTAGTCGTAGACAGTACAATCAGCCCCAGCATTTT.

The genes are TRBV7-9 and TRBJ1-1; D remains unclear. The CDR3 is 15 amino acids. Germline V lookup: CDR1 SEHNR, CDR2 FQNEAQ (reference sequence). With 3 bases removed from V and 5 bases from J, the gap between germline ends came to 16 bases. The CDR3 DNA follows: TGTGCCAGCAGCTTTATTACGGTTCAGCGAACTGAAGCTTTCTTT. It encodes CASSFITVQRTEAFF. The entire variable domain, with the rest obtained from reference TRBV7-9 and TRBJ1-1, is as follows: DTGVSQNPRHKITKRGQNVTFRCDPISEHNRLYWYRQTLGQGPEFLTYFQNEAQLEKSRLLSDRFSAERPKGSFSTLEIQRTEQGDSAMYLCASSFITVQRTEAFFGQGTRLTVV.

The genes are TRBV2 and TRBJ2-5; D gene ambiguous. The V and J ends lost 4 bases and 1 base respectively, with 7 bases between them. The germline gives CDR1 SNHLY, CDR2 FYNNEI. The length of the CDR3 is 13 residues. The CDR3 spells CASSAGPQETQYF. CDR3 nucleotide sequence: TGTGCCAGCAGTGCTGGGCCCCAAGAGACCCAGTACTTC.

The sample holds one count of this clone. The V call is TRBV29-1, the J call TRBJ2-3; 8 nucleotides agree with TRBD2. From germline, CDR1 is SQVTM and CDR2 ANQGSEA. The CDR3 sequence is 14 residues long. V was pared by 2 bases and J by 4 bases, with 5 bases of the junction left unmatched. The chain's CDR3 is CSVEIAGIPDTQYF. The CDR3 coding sequence is TGCAGCGTTGAAATAGCGGGGATACCAGATACGCAGTATTTT.

The chain recombines TRBV5-1 with TRBJ2-3; possibly TRBD1 for D (5 bases). This CDR3 contains 13 residues. Germline V CDR1 and CDR2: SGHRS, YFSETQ. V was cut by 1 base and J by 5 bases, with 8 bases left in between. The CDR3 DNA is TGCGCCAGCAGCTTGTCCACAGGAGATACGCAGTATTTT. Translated, it gives CASSLSTGDTQYF.

This clone has just a few counts. V usage is TRBV6-5 and J usage is TRBJ1-1; 7 positions match TRBD1. Germline CDR1 and CDR2: MNHEY and SVGAGI. This CDR3 is 13 amino acids long. V was pared by 6 bases and J by 6 bases, with 7 bases of the junction left unmatched. The CDR3: CASRDRSGSEAFF. The DNA for the CDR3 is TGTGCCAGCAGGGACAGGAGCGGATCTGAAGCTTTCTTT.

The rearrangement links TRBV7-8 to TRBJ1-2, with unresolved D. CDR1 and CDR2 (germline): SGHVS, FQNEAQ. V dropped 5 bases and J dropped 4 bases, with 20 bases sitting between them. The CDR3 has 16 amino acids. The CDR3 DNA follows: TGTGCCAGCAGCCTAAGGGCAATCTCCGGCGGCTATGGCTACACCTTC. This gives the protein CASSLRAISGGYGYTF.

This clone was observed once. This chain uses TRBV7-2 with TRBJ2-5; D might be TRBD1 (6 bases). Deletions cut 1 base from V and 1 base from J, with 10 bases between. Germline V gene data show CDR1 as SGHTA and CDR2 as FQGNSA. The CDR3 extends over 15 amino acids. DNA of the CDR3: TGTGCCAGCAGCTTAGTCCTAGGGGGCCAAGAGACCCAGTACTTC. Its protein is CASSLVLGGQETQYF.

J is TRBJ2-1 and V is TRBV28; weak D call: TRBD2 (6 bases). CDR3 size: 14 residues. Trimming took 6 bases from V and 6 from J, leaving 15 bases between them. CDR1 and CDR2 (germline): MDHEN, SYDVKM. The CDR3 spells CASSTTSMINEQFF. DNA for the CDR3: TGTGCCAGCAGCACAACTAGCATGATCAATGAGCAGTTCTTC.